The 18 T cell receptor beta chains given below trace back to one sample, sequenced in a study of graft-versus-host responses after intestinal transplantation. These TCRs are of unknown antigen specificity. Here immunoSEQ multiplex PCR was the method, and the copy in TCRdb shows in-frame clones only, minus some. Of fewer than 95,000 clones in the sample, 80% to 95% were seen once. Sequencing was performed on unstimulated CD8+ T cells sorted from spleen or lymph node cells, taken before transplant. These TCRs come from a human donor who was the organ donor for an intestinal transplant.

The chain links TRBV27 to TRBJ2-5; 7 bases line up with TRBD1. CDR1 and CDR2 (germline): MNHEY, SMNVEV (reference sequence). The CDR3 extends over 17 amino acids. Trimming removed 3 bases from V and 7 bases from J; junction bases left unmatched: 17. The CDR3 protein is CASSFLGRQGRFSTQYF. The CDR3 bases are TGTGCCAGCAGTTTTTTGGGTCGACAGGGCCGCTTCTCGACCCAGTACTTC.

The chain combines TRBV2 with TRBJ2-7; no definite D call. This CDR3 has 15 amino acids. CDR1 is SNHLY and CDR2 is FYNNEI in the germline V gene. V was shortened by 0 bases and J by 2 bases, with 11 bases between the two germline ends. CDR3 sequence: CASSEAPSLAYEQYF. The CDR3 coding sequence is TGTGCCAGCAGTGAAGCGCCCAGCCTAGCCTACGAGCAGTACTTC.

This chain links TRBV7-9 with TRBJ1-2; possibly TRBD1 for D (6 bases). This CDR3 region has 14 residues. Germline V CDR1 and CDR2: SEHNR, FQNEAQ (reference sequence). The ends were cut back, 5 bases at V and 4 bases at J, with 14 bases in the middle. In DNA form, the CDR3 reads TGTGCCAGCAGCACTGCGGACAGAACCTATGGCTACACCTTC. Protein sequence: CASSTADRTYGYTF.

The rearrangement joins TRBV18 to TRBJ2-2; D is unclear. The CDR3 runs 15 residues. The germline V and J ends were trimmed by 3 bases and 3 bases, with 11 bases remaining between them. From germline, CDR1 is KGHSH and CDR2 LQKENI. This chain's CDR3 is CASSPPRWYTGELFF. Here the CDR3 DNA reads TGTGCCAGCTCACCGCCTAGGTGGTACACCGGGGAGCTGTTTTTT.

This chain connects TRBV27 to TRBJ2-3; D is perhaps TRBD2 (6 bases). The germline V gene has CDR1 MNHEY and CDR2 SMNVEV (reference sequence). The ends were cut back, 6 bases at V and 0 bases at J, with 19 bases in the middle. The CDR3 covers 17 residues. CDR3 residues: CASSRTPKRASTDTQYF. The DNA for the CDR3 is TGTGCCAGCAGCAGAACCCCAAAGCGGGCTAGCACAGATACGCAGTATTTT.

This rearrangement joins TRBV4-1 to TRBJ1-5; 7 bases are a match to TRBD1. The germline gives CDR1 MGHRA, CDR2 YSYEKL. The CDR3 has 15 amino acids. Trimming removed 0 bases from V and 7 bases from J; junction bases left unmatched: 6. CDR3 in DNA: TGCGCCAGCAGCCAAGATCAGGGGGGCGGGCAGCCCCAGCATTTT. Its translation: CASSQDQGGGQPQHF.

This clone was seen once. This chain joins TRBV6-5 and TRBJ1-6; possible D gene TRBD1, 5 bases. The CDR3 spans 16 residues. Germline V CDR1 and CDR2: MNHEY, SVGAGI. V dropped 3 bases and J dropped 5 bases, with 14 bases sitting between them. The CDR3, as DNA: TGTGCCAGCAGTTATTATCGGCGGGGGGATAATTCACCCCTCCACTTT. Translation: CASSYYRRGDNSPLHF.

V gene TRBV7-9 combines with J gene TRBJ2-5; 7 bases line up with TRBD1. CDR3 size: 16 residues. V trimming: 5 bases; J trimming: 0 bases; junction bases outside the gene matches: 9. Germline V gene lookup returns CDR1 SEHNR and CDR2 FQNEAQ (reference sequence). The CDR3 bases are TGTGCCAGCAGCCCTTATGCCGGGACAGACCAAGAGACCCAGTACTTC. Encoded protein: CASSPYAGTDQETQYF.

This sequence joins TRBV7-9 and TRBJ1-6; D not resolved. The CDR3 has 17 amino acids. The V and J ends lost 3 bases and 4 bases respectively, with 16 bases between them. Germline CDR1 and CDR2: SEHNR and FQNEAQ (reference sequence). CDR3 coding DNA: TGTGCCAGCAGCTTTGTTCAGTATCAGAGGTATAATTCACCCCTCCACTTT. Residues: CASSFVQYQRYNSPLHF.

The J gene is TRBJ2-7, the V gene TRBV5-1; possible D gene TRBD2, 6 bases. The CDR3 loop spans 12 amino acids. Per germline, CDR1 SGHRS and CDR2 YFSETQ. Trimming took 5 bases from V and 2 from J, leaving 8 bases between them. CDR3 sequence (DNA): TGCGCCAGCAGGGGAGGAACCTACGAGCAGTACTTC. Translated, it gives CASRGGTYEQYF.

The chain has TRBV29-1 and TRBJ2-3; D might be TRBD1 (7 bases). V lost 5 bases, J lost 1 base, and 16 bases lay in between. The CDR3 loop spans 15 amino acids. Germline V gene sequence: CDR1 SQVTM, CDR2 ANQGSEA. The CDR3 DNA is TGCAGCGTTCCCTACAGGGGAGGTGGCACAGATACGCAGTATTTT. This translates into CSVPYRGGGTDTQYF.

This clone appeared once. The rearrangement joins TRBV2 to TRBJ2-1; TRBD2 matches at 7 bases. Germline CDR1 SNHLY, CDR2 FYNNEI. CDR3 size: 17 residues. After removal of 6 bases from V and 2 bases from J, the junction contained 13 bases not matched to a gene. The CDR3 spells CASSPSPRGGAYNEQFF. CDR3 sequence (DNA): TGTGCCAGCAGCCCATCCCCCCGCGGGGGAGCCTACAATGAGCAGTTCTTC.

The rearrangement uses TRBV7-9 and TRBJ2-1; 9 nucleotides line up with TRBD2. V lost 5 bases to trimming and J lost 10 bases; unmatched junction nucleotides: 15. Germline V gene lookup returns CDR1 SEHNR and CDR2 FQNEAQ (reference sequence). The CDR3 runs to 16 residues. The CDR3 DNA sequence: TGTGCCAGCAGCACCCTGTCGGGAGCGGGGGGAACCGAGCAGTTCTTC. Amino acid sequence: CASSTLSGAGGTEQFF.

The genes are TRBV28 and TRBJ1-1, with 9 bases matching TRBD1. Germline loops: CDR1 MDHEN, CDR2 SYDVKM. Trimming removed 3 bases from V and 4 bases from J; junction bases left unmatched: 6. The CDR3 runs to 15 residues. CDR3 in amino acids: CASSFVTGGGTEAFF. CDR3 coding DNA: TGTGCCAGCAGTTTCGTGACAGGGGGGGGCACTGAAGCTTTCTTT. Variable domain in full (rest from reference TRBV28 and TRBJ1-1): DVKVTQSSRYLVKRTGEKVFLECVQDMDHENMFWYRQDPGLGLRLIYFSYDVKMKEKGDIPEGYSVSREKKERFSLILESASTNQTSMYLCASSFVTGGGTEAFFGQGTRLTVV.

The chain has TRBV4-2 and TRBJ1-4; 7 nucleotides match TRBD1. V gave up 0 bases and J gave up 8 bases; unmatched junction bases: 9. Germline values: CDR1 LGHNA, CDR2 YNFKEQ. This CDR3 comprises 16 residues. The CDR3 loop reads CASSQEEGAKEEKLFF. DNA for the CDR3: TGTGCCAGCAGCCAAGAGGAGGGGGCCAAAGAGGAAAAACTGTTTTTT.

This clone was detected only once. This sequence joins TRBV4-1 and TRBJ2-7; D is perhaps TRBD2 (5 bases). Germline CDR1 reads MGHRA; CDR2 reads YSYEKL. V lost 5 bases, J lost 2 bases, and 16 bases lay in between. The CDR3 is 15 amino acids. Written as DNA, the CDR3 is TGCGCCAGCAGCGGACTCGCCGCGGATCCCTACGAGCAGTACTTC. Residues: CASSGLAADPYEQYF.

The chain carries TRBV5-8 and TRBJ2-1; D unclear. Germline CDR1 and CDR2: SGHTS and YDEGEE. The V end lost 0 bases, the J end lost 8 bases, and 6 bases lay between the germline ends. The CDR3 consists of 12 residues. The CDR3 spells CASSLAADEQFF. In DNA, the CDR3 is TGTGCCAGCAGCTTGGCCGCGGATGAGCAGTTCTTC. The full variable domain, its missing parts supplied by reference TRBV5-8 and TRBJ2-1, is EAGVTQSPTHLIKTRGQQATLRCSPISGHTSVYWYQQALGLGLQFLLWYDEGEERNRGNFPPRFSGRQFPNYSSELNVNALELEDSALYLCASSLAADEQFFGPGTRLTVL.

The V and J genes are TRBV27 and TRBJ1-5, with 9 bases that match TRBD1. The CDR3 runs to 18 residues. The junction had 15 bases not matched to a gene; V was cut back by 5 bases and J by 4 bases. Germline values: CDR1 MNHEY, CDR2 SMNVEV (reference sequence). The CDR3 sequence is CASSSRDREPSCNQPQHF. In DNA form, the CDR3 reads TGTGCCAGCAGTAGCCGGGACAGGGAACCTTCATGTAATCAGCCCCAGCATTTT.